Included here is one T cell receptor beta chain sequence, with context. The clone's antigen remains unknown. No base-level quality is on record; no much larger clone is a single base apart. The data were taken from a study of blood T cell repertoires in COVID-19 (TCRdb year 2020). Turning to the overall study: The collaborator samples originated in the United States, Italy and Spain and spanned the acute and convalescent phases of COVID-19. The prospective study material was composed of cDNA or gDNA derived from T cells, B-cell-depleted T cells, or PBMCs. Deeply sampled blood TCRbeta repertoires from subjects exposed to, actively infected with, or recovered from COVID-19 were included in the dataset. The repertoires were released in a freely available public database intended as a resource for research on the immune response to SARS-CoV-2. The samples were drawn from two sources: the first 160 participants of the ongoing ImmuneRACE study, and over 1,000 subjects contributed by 6 global collaborators. The sample metadata nearly always contained a de-identified subject ID, COVID-19 status, age in years and sex. Where HLA class I and class II types were available, the types were taken from metadata supplied by the sample provider, not from assay-based typing. The research as a whole found: Clinical and demographic metadata were provided uncurated, with the amount varying by source and participant.

The germline V gene provides CDR1 MNHNS and CDR2 SASEGT. Trimming removed 7 bases from V and 2 bases from J; the gene matches leave 4 bases unexplained. Counted from cysteine to phenylalanine, this CDR3 has 14 amino acids. The DNA shown is the 42-base CDR3, in frame from base 1. Each collaborating institution followed its own protocols to collect whole blood in K2EDTA tubes. Collaborator samples were shipped for TCRbeta analysis as frozen whole blood, isolated PBMCs, or DNA extracted from either sample type. TCRbeta CDR3 regions were amplified from genomic DNA using the immunoSEQ Assay, a bias-controlled multiplex PCR. Turning to the authors' computational methods: The number of nucleated cells in each sample was estimated by amplification of reference gene primers within the assay. Sequence reads were collapsed and filtered to measure the absolute abundance of every unique TCRbeta CDR3 rearrangement. For each sample, productive Simpson clonality was calculated as the square root of Simpson's diversity index over productive rearrangements. TCRdb limited this immuneACCESS table to in-frame rearrangements with V and J called. A share of clones is missing; checked studies link under half to unresolved V genes, and the rest is unexplained. For V, J and clone size, that table is used; D and trimming come from the DNA. This sample gives approximately 210,000 clones in total; about 91% of them show up just once. The ten largest clones capture about 4.8% of the sample.

The TCR originated in a woman aged 40-49 years with acute or convalescent COVID-19. The sequencing sample was made of peripheral blood. The V and J segments used are TRBV6-1 and TRBJ1-2; 10 bases in the junction line up with TRBD1. The nucleotide sequence is given as TGTGCCAGCACCGAGGACAGGGGGAACTATGGCTACACCTTC. The translation is CASTEDRGNYGYTF.